This T cell receptor beta chain was recorded in a study of STAT3 mutations in large granular lymphocyte leukemia (dated by TCRdb to about 2019). Turning to the overall study: Roughly half of the T-LGLL patients who were sequenced longitudinally carried canonical activating STAT3 mutations. Over half of the T-LGLL patients were given one or more immunosuppressive therapy regimens, and 30% to 45% of the treated patients had a hematologic response. Serial deep sequencing of TCRbeta CDR3 and STAT3 was performed in patients with T-cell large granular lymphocyte leukemia to reconstruct clonal hierarchy and dynamics. Fewer than 20 representative T-LGLL cases were selected from an initial cohort of approximately 210 LGL patients for longitudinal TCRbeta and STAT3 sequencing. A couple of patients with natural killer LGL leukemia were also sequenced longitudinally as controls within the study. Each patient was sequenced at an average of about 4 time points, ranging from 2 to 8 samplings.

Regarding this clone: The specificity of this receptor is unknown. Base qualities are not provided; no much larger clone lies one nucleotide away.

The research as a whole found: TCR clonotype switching after therapy was seen in about 30% of the 18 patients, with all newly emerging clones being STAT3 wild type. The burden of the dominant TCR clone was higher than the STAT3 mutant burden in several patients, which suggests that the STAT3 mutation arose secondarily inside a clone that had already expanded. The linking of therapy response to changes in TCR clonal burden was complicated by variable intervals between samplings and differing treatment regimens. Because codominant clonotypes persisted in some patients, a small but highly pathogenic clone may have been missed. Because no samples were available when a clone first appeared, clonal expansion had to be inferred from samplings taken at other points. Every T-LGLL patient showed at least one immunodominant TCRbeta clonotype, and about half showed multiple immunodominant subclonotypes.

The CDR3 goes from the cysteine to the phenylalanine over 13 residues. Only CDR3 DNA is held: 39 bases, read in frame from base 1. Between the V and J ends, shortened by 7 bases and 3 bases respectively, the junction contains 16 bases. The germline V gene supplies CDR1 SQVTM and CDR2 ANQGSEA. An Illumina MiSeq was used to sequence the TCRbeta libraries, yielding an average of about 40,000 productive templates per sample. The immunoSEQ assay, which uses multiplex PCR amplification, was used to generate TCRbeta CDR3 libraries. The authors' pipeline ran thus. Following a previously defined approach, repertoire diversity was calculated, and values close to 0 point to extremely monoclonal samples. Sourced from immuneACCESS, this table was stored by TCRdb with only in-frame sequences that have V and J called. A share of the clones is absent; for the studies checked, an unresolved V gene accounts for under half, and the remainder has no known explanation. V and J calls and clone size are given by that table; D and trimming were obtained from the DNA. Here the sample has 1,500 to 2,000 clones; roughly half occur a single time. Of the sample, roughly 36% is held by the ten largest clones.

The same DNA, extracted from blood mononuclear cells, served for both TCR sequencing and STAT3 sequencing. The sample was peripheral blood mononuclear cells. The sequence joins TRBV29-1 to TRBJ2-7; a tentative D match to TRBD2 spans 7 bases. The TCR originated in a man in his 60s with T-cell large granular lymphocyte leukemia. Some clones in this sample may be carry-over from other donors' samples. The age is the age at diagnosis. The CDR3 protein is CSALQGGSYEQYF. The sequence in DNA is TGCAGCGCACTACAGGGAGGGAGCTACGAGCAGTACTTC.